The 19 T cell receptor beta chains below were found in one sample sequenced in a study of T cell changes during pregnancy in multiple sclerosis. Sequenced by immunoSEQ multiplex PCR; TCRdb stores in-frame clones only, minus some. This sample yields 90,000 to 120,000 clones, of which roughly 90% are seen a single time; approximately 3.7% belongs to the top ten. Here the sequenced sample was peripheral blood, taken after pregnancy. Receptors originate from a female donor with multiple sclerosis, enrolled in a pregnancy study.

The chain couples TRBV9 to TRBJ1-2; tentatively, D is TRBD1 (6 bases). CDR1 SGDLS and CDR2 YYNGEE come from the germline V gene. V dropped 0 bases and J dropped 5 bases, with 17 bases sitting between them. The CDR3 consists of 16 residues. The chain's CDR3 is CASSVDLGANFYGYTF. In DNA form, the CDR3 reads TGTGCCAGCAGCGTAGATCTGGGGGCCAATTTTTATGGCTACACCTTC.

The CDR3 sequence: CSVGLAGETQYF. In DNA, the CDR3 is TGCAGCGTTGGTCTAGCCGGAGAGACCCAGTACTTC. This rearrangement joins TRBV29-1 to TRBJ2-5, with D possibly matching TRBD2 (5 bases). The CDR3 contains 12 residues. V shed 4 bases and J shed 4 bases, with 10 bases lying between them. Germline V CDR1 and CDR2: SQVTM, ANQGSEA.

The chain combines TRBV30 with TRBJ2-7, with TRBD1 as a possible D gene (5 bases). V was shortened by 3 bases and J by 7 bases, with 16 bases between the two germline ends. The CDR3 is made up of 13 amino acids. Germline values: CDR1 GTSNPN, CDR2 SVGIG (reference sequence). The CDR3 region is CAWSLEYRGEQYF. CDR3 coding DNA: TGTGCCTGGAGCCTAGAGTATAGGGGAGAGCAGTACTTC. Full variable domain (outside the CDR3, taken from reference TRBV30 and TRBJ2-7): SQTIHQWPATLVQPVGSPLSLECTVEGTSNPNLYWYRQAAGRGLQLLFYSVGIGQISSEVPQNLSASRPQDRQFILSSKKLLLSDSGFYLCAWSLEYRGEQYFGPGTRLTVT.

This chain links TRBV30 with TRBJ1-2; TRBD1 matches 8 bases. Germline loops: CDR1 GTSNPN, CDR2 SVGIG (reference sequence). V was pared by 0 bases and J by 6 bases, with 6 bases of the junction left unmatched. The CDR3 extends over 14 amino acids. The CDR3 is CAWSVGPTGDGYTF. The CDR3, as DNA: TGTGCCTGGAGTGTAGGGCCGACAGGGGATGGCTACACCTTC. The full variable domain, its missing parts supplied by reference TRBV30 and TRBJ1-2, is SQTIHQWPATLVQPVGSPLSLECTVEGTSNPNLYWYRQAAGRGLQLLFYSVGIGQISSEVPQNLSASRPQDRQFILSSKKLLLSDSGFYLCAWSVGPTGDGYTFGSGTRLTVV.

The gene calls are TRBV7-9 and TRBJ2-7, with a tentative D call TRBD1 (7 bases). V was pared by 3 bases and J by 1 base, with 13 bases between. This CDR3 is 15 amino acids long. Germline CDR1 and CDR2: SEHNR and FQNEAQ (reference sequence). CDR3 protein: CASSFGGGHSYEQYF. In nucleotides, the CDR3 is TGTGCCAGCAGCTTTGGAGGGGGCCATTCCTACGAGCAGTACTTC.

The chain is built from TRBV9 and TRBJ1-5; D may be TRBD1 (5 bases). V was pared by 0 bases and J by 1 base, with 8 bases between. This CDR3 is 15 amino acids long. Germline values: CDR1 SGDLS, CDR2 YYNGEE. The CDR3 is CASSVGSGSNQPQHF. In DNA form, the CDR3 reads TGTGCCAGCAGCGTAGGATCAGGGAGCAATCAGCCCCAGCATTTT. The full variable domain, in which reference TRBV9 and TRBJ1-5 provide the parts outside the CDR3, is DSGVTQTPKHLITATGQRVTLRCSPRSGDLSVYWYQQSLDQGLQFLIQYYNGEERAKGNILERFSAQQFPDLHSELNLSSLELGDSALYFCASSVGSGSNQPQHFGDGTRLSIL.

The CDR3, as DNA: TGCGCCAGCAGCTCGACAGGGGAGGTCTATGGCTACACCTTC. Protein product: CASSSTGEVYGYTF. This rearrangement joins TRBV5-1 to TRBJ1-2, with 8 nucleotides matching TRBD1. CDR3 length: 14 amino acids. The V gene's germline CDR1 is SGHRS and CDR2 YFSETQ. Losses at the gene ends were 3 bases for V and 4 bases for J; bases not matched to a gene: 5.

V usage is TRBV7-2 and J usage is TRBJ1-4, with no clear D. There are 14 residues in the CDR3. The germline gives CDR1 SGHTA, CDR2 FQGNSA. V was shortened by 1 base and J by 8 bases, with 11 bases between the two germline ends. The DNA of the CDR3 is TGTGCCAGCAGCTTAGAGAGTGGCGGGGAAAAACTGTTTTTT. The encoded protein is CASSLESGGEKLFF. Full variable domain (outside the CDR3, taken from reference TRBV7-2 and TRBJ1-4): GAGVSQSPSNKVTEKGKDVELRCDPISGHTALYWYRQSLGQGLEFLIYFQGNSAPDKSGLPSDRFSAERTGGSVSTLTIQRTQQEDSAVYLCASSLESGGEKLFFGSGTQLSVL.

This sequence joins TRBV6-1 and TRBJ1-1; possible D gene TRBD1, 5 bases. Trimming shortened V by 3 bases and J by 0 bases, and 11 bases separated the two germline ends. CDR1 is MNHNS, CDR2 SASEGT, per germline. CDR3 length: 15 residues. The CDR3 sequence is CASSDAGFMNTEAFF. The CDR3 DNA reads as TGTGCCAGCAGTGATGCAGGGTTCATGAACACTGAAGCTTTCTTT.

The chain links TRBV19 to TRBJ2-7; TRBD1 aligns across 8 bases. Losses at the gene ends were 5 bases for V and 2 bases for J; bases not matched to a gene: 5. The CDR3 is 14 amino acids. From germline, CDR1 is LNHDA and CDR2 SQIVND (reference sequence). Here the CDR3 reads CASSEGDRPYEQYF. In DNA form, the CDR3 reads TGTGCCAGTAGTGAGGGGGACAGGCCCTACGAGCAGTACTTC.

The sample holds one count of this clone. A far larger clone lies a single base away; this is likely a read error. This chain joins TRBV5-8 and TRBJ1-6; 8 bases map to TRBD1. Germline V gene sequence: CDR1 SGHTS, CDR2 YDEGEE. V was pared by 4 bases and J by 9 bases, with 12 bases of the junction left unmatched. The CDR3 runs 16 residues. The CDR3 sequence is CASSLRGTGVTSPLHF. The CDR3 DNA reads TGTGCCAGCAGCCTCCGGGGGACAGGCGTCACTTCACCCCTCCACTTT.

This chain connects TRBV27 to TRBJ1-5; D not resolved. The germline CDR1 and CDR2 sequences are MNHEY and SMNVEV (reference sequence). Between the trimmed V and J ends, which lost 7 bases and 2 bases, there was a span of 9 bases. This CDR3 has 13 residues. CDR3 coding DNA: TGTGCCAGCATAGGAGGCGGCAATCAGCCCCAGCATTTT. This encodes CASIGGGNQPQHF.

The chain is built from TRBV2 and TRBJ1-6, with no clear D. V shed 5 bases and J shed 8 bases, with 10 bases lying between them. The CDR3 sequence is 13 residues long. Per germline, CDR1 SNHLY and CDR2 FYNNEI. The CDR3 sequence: CASSQVGDSPLHF. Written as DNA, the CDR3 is TGTGCCAGCAGTCAGGTCGGCGATTCACCCCTCCACTTT.

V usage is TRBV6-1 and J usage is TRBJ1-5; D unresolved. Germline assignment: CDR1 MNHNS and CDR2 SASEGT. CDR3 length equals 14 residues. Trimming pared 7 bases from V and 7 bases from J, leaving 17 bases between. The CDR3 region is CASISSGSRQPQHF. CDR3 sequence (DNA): TGTGCCAGCATTTCCTCGGGGTCTCGCCAGCCCCAGCATTTT.

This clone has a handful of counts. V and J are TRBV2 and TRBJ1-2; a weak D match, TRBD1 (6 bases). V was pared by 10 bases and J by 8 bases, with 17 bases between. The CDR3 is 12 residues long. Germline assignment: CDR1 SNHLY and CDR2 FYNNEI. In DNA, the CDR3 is TGTGCCATACAGGGCCCGAATGGAGGCTACACCTTC. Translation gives CAIQGPNGGYTF.

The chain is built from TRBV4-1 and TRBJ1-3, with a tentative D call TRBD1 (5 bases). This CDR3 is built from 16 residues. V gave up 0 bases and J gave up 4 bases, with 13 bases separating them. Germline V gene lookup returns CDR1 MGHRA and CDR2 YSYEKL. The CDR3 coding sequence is TGCGCCAGCAGCCAAGACCCTCAGGGTTACGGAAACACCATATATTTT. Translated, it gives CASSQDPQGYGNTIYF.

CDR3 DNA: TGTGCCAGCAGCCCCCGGGCGGGGGCGAACACCGGGGAGCTGTTTTTT. Translation: CASSPRAGANTGELFF. This rearrangement joins TRBV4-2 to TRBJ2-2; 7 nucleotides agree with TRBD2. The CDR3 runs 16 residues. Germline V gene data show CDR1 as LGHNA and CDR2 as YNFKEQ. The V segment lost 4 bases and the J segment 0 bases; nucleotides outside the gene matches: 5.

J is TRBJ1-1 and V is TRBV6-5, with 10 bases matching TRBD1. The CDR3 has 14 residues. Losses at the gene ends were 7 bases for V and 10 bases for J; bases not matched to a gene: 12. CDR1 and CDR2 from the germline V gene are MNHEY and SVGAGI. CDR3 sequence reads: CASTRTGGNIAAFF. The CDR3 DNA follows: TGTGCCAGCACCCGGACAGGGGGAAACATAGCAGCTTTCTTT.

CDR3 residues: CASSRRLETQYF. The CDR3 coding sequence is TGTGCCAGCAGTCGCAGGTTGGAGACCCAGTACTTC. The genes are TRBV6-1 and TRBJ2-5; D uncertain. This CDR3 has 12 residues. V gave up 5 bases and J gave up 5 bases, with 9 bases separating them. Germline CDR1 MNHNS, CDR2 SASEGT.